The rows below give T cell receptor beta chains drawn from one sample of a study of regulatory T cells in long-lasting Graves disease. Each CDR3 protein is one row after TCRdb ran MiXCR on the multiplex PCR reads. This sample has hundreds of thousands of distinct CDR3 sequences; 14% to 15% occur once, and the top ten carry about 8%. These data were also filed under a second study, of T cells in Graves' hyperthyroidism and ophthalmopathy.

This material consisted of peripheral blood mononuclear cells (PBMCs), taken at new diagnosis, from a patient treated with antithyroid drugs. The receptors derive from a woman in her 40s with Graves disease. CDR3s include the opening cysteine and the closing phenylalanine or tryptophan. D genes are given only for firm matches. Clone sizes are given selectively: once, few, many, or a class where the clone is expanded.

d_call,clone_size,j_call,v_call,cdr3_nt,cdr3_aa
-,-,TRBJ1-2,TRBV28,TGTGCCAGCAGTCCCCTGGGCAGGGGTGGCTACACCTTC,CASSPLGRGGYTF
TRBD2,few,TRBJ2-1,TRBV15,TGTGCCACCAGCGGCTCTAGCGGGGGATACAATGAGCAGTTCTTC,CATSGSSGGYNEQFF
TRBD1,-,TRBJ1-2,TRBV19,TGTGCCAGTAGTGACCCCGGGACAGGGGACTATGGCTACACCTTC,CASSDPGTGDYGYTF
TRBD2,-,TRBJ2-1,TRBV5-6,TGTGCCAGCAGCCTCCGAGGACTAGCGGCCCAGGGGTGGTACAATGAGCAGTTCTTC,CASSLRGLAAQGWYNEQFF
TRBD1,-,TRBJ2-7,TRBV4-3,TGCGCCAGCAGCCAGGGGACAGGGAAATCCTACGAGCAGTACTTC,CASSQGTGKSYEQYF
TRBD2,many,TRBJ2-1,TRBV20-1,TGCAGTAACTGTAGCGGGAGGGCCGGGGAGCAGTTCTTC,CSNCSGRAGEQFF
-,many,TRBJ2-7,TRBV29-1,TGCAGCGTTGATAGGGACGGTAGTCCCGAGCAGTACTTC,CSVDRDGSPEQYF
-,many,TRBJ1-1,TRBV2,TGTGCCAGCAGGGGATTACTCACGGGTGCGAACACTGAAGCTTTCTTT,CASRGLLTGANTEAFF
-,many,TRBJ2-5,TRBV27,TGTGCCAGCAGTTTTCAGGGGGGAGAGACCCAGTACTTC,CASSFQGGETQYF
-,many,TRBJ2-5,TRBV20-1,TGCAGTGCTAGAGGGAACACAGGACTTGCGGAGACCCAGTACTTC,CSARGNTGLAETQYF